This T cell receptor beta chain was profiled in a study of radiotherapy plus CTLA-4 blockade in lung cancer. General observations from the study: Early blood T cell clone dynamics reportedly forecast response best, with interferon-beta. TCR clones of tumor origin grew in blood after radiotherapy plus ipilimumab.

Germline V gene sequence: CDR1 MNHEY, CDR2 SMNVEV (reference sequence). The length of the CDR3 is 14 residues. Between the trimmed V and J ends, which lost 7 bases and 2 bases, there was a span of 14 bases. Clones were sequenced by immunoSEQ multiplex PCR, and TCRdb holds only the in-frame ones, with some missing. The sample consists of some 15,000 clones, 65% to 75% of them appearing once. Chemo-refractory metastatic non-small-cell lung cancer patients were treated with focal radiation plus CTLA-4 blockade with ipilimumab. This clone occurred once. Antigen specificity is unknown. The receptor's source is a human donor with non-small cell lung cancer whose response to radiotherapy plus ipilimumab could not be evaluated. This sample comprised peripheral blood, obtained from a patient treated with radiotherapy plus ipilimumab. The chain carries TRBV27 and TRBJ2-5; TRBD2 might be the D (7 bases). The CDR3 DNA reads TGTGCCAGCAAAACCGCGGGGGCGCAAGAGACCCAGTACTTC. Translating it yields CASKTAGAQETQYF.